These 21 T cell receptor beta chains came from one sample sequenced in a study of blood T cells in healthy people across ages. Then a second PCR, running about 6 to 12 cycles, was carried out with a sample-barcoded 5' primer and a J-beta primer mix. TCRdb processed the 5' RACE reads anew with MiXCR; each CDR3 protein has one entry. The top ten hold roughly 13% of the sample, which has approximately 940,000 distinct CDR3 sequences, around 49% seen once. Material for sequencing was blood. The receptors shown here come from a man aged 30 to 39 in good health.

This chain links TRBV27 with TRBJ2-7; no reliable D call. TRBJ2-5 matches the DNA end more closely, so the J call is doubtful. The CDR3 is 11 residues long. CDR1 MNHEY and CDR2 SMNVEV come from the germline V gene (reference sequence). This CDR3 is CATQFLETQYF. In DNA form, the CDR3 reads TGTGCCACCCAGTTTTTGGAGACCCAGTACTTC.

The gene calls are TRBV29-1 and TRBJ1-4; D remains ambiguous. Germline-derived CDR1 and CDR2 are SQVTM and ANQGSEA. Trimming took off 8 bases at V and 7 bases at J, with 17 bases between the two ends. This CDR3 region has 13 residues. The CDR3 DNA sequence: TGCAGCATTGGAGGAGGGTCGGGTGAAAAACTGTTTTTT. This gives the protein CSIGGGSGEKLFF.

This clonotype has more than one count but fewer than ten. The chain carries TRBV11-3 and TRBJ2-4, with a weak D call TRBD1 (6 bases). The CDR3 spans 16 residues. Germline V gene sequence: CDR1 SGHNT, CDR2 YENEEA. V was clipped by 5 bases and J by 1 base, with 15 bases between them. This chain's CDR3 is CASSAAGATAKNIQYF. The CDR3 DNA follows: TGTGCCAGCAGCGCGGCAGGGGCGACGGCCAAAAACATTCAGTACTTC. The full variable domain, completed using reference TRBV11-3 and TRBJ2-4, is EAGVVQSPRYKIIEKKQPVAFWCNPISGHNTLYWYLQNLGQGPELLIRYENEEAVDDSQLPKDRFSAERLKGVDSTLKIQPAELGDSAVYLCASSAAGATAKNIQYFGAGTRLSVL.

This clonotype was seen a handful of times. V usage is TRBV7-9 and J usage is TRBJ2-1, with 12 bases aligning to TRBD2. Germline V lookup: CDR1 SEHNR, CDR2 FQNEAQ (reference sequence). The CDR3 extends over 16 amino acids. V shed 5 bases and J 7 bases; nucleotides not matched to a gene: 9. The CDR3 bases are TGTGCCAGCAGCCGAGATGGACTAGCGGGGTTGAATGAGCAGTTCTTC. Encoded protein: CASSRDGLAGLNEQFF.

Comments on this clonotype: The junction shows a germline mismatch at one end, possibly a read error. The CDR3 region has the DNA TGTGCCAGCAGTCCGAACCCCGGGACTGGGTTGAACACTGAGGCTTTCTTT. Translated: CASSPNPGTGLNTEAFF. The J gene is TRBJ1-1, the V gene TRBV6-2 or TRBV6-3, with D tentatively TRBD1 (5 bases). The CDR3 has 17 residues. Looked up from germline, CDR1 is MNHEY and CDR2 is SVGEGT.

The rearrangement links TRBV4-2 to TRBJ2-1, with 8 bases matching TRBD2. Matching the DNA end better, TRBJ2-7 makes the J call doubtful. CDR3 length: 17 residues. Germline CDR1 and CDR2: LGHNA and YNFKEQ. The CDR3 sequence is CASSQESSGGLYNEQYF. CDR3 sequence (DNA): TGTGCCAGCAGCCAAGAATCAAGCGGGGGCCTCTACAATGAGCAGTACTTC.

The chain carries TRBV2 and TRBJ1-4; 9 bases line up with TRBD1. Trimming cost V 10 bases and J 0 bases; bases outside gene matches: 3. CDR3 length: 14 residues. The germline gives CDR1 SNHLY, CDR2 FYNNEI. CDR3: CATGQGTTNEKLFF. The CDR3 DNA reads TGTGCCACCGGACAGGGGACAACTAATGAAAAACTGTTTTTT. Supplemented by reference TRBV2 and TRBJ1-4, the full variable domain reads EPEVTQTPSHQVTQMGQEVILRCVPISNHLYFYWYRQILGQKVEFLVSFYNNEISEKSEIFDDQFSVERPDGSNFTLKIRSTKLEDSAMYFCATGQGTTNEKLFFGSGTQLSVL.

The J gene is TRBJ1-2, the V gene TRBV6-6; 7 bases line up with TRBD1. Trimming removed 5 bases from V and 4 bases from J; junction bases left unmatched: 13. The CDR3 has 16 amino acids. Germline-derived CDR1 and CDR2 are MNHNY and SVGAGI (reference sequence). The CDR3 region is CASSTTGTANIYGYTF. CDR3 coding DNA: TGTGCCAGCAGTACGACCGGGACAGCCAACATCTATGGCTACACCTTC.

This clonotype occurred a few times. The chain carries TRBV29-1 and TRBJ2-3, with 7 bases fitting TRBD2. Germline CDR1 SQVTM, CDR2 ANQGSEA. Unmatched junction bases numbered 14, after V lost 8 bases and J lost 3 bases. The CDR3 length is 15 residues. The CDR3 protein is CSWRGGRTGTDTQYF. CDR3 nucleotides: TGCAGCTGGAGGGGAGGGAGAACGGGGACAGATACGCAGTATTTT.

This clonotype has more than one count but fewer than ten. V and J are TRBV5-6 and TRBJ2-3, with 9 bases lining up with TRBD1. The germline V gene encodes CDR1 SGHDT and CDR2 YYEEEE. This CDR3 has 14 amino acids. Trimming cost V 4 bases and J 6 bases; bases outside gene matches: 6. Here the CDR3 reads CASSPDRGRDTQYF. The CDR3 nucleotides read TGTGCCAGCAGCCCGGACAGGGGCAGGGATACGCAGTATTTT.

This sequence joins TRBV3-1 and TRBJ2-1; 8 bases are a match to TRBD1. Germline V gene lookup returns CDR1 LGHDT and CDR2 YNNKEL (reference sequence). The V gene end was trimmed by 0 bases and the J gene end by 3 bases; junction bases not matched to a gene: 10. The CDR3 spans 18 residues. CDR3 protein: CASSQDLEGTGVYNEQFF. As DNA, the CDR3 is TGTGCCAGCAGCCAAGATCTCGAGGGGACAGGAGTCTACAATGAGCAGTTCTTC.

V and J are TRBV6-1 and TRBJ1-1; tentative D call: TRBD1 (5 bases). Germline CDR1 is MNHNS and CDR2 is SASEGT. V lost 8 bases, J lost 0 bases, and 13 bases lay in between. There are 14 residues in the CDR3. CDR3 DNA sequence: TGTGCCAGCGTCGTTCCAGGGATGAACACTGAAGCTTTCTTT. Its translation: CASVVPGMNTEAFF.

This clonotype was found a few times. The CDR3 loop reads CASSLSGTSWETQYF. CDR3 sequence (DNA): TGTGCCAGCAGTTTATCGGGCACTAGCTGGGAGACCCAGTACTTC. The chain couples TRBV27 to TRBJ2-5, with TRBD2 as a possible D gene (6 bases). Germline V gene lookup returns CDR1 MNHEY and CDR2 SMNVEV (reference sequence). The CDR3 sequence is 15 residues long. Trimming pared 0 bases from V and 5 bases from J, leaving 13 bases between.

This clonotype was seen a few times. The chain uses TRBV27 and TRBJ2-1; 9 bases map to TRBD1. The CDR3 length is 16 residues. The germline V gene has CDR1 MNHEY and CDR2 SMNVEV (reference sequence). Unmatched junction bases numbered 3, after V lost 2 bases and J lost 1 base. The CDR3 here is CASSLPGTGSYNEQFF. The CDR3, as DNA: TGTGCCAGCAGTTTACCCGGGACAGGGTCCTACAATGAGCAGTTCTTC.

The chain has TRBV13 and TRBJ2-5; 14 nucleotides align to TRBD2. Germline assignment: CDR1 PRHDT and CDR2 FYEKMQ (reference sequence). The CDR3 spans 18 residues. With V trimmed by 7 bases and J by 2 bases, 12 bases remained unmatched. CDR3 residues: CASTSRGTSGGTQETQYF. CDR3 nucleotide sequence: TGTGCCAGCACCTCCAGAGGGACTAGCGGGGGAACTCAAGAGACCCAGTACTTC.

Concerning this clonotype: This may be a read error, as it is one base from a much larger clone. The chain joins TRBV7-9 to TRBJ1-2; no reliable D call. Germline CDR1 and CDR2: SEHNR and FQNEAQ (reference sequence). Trimming stripped 0 bases from V and 3 bases from J, with 2 bases between. CDR3 length equals 12 residues. CDR3 nucleotides: TGTGCCAGCAGCTTAGCGTACTATGGCTACACCTTC. It codes for CASSLAYYGYTF. The full variable domain, completed using reference TRBV7-9 and TRBJ1-2, is DTGVSQNPRHKITKRGQNVTFRCDPISEHNRLYWYRQTLGQGPEFLTYFQNEAQLEKSRLLSDRFSAERPKGSFSTLEIQRTEQGDSAMYLCASSLAYYGYTFGSGTRLTVV.

The chain employs TRBV5-1 and TRBJ1-5; D is unclear. Between the trimmed V and J ends, which lost 4 bases and 0 bases, there was a span of 11 bases. There are 15 residues in the CDR3. CDR1 SGHRS and CDR2 YFSETQ come from the germline V gene. CDR3 coding DNA: TGCGCCAGCAGCAGACAAGGTTATAGCAATCAGCCCCAGCATTTT. This translates into CASSRQGYSNQPQHF.

The rearrangement uses TRBV7-2 and TRBJ2-3; TRBD1 is a possible D gene (5 bases). The germline V gene encodes CDR1 SGHTA and CDR2 FQGNSA. The CDR3 has 16 amino acids. V was clipped by 5 bases and J by 4 bases, with 19 bases between them. CDR3 in amino acids: CASSTQGVRLADTQYF. The CDR3 bases are TGTGCCAGCAGCACCCAGGGCGTCAGGCTAGCAGATACGCAGTATTTT. The full variable domain, with the rest looked up from reference TRBV7-2 and TRBJ2-3, is GAGVSQSPSNKVTEKGKDVELRCDPISGHTALYWYRQSLGQGLEFLIYFQGNSAPDKSGLPSDRFSAERTGGSVSTLTIQRTQQEDSAVYLCASSTQGVRLADTQYFGPGTRLTVL.

The chain couples TRBV27 to TRBJ1-4, with D perhaps matching TRBD1 (5 bases). Germline V gene data show CDR1 as MNHEY and CDR2 as SMNVEV (reference sequence). This CDR3 comprises 13 residues. Trimming removed 4 bases from V and 8 bases from J, with 11 bases in between. The CDR3 loop is CASSWTGGEKLFF. The CDR3 nucleotides read TGTGCCAGCAGTTGGACTGGGGGGGAAAAACTGTTTTTT.

This chain connects TRBV11-3 to TRBJ2-7, with a tentative D call TRBD1 (5 bases). Germline V gene lookup returns CDR1 SGHNT and CDR2 YENEEA. Trimming cost V 2 bases and J 6 bases, with 8 bases left between them. The CDR3 consists of 12 residues. This chain's CDR3 is CASSLRQPEQYF. CDR3 in DNA: TGTGCCAGCAGCTTACGACAGCCCGAGCAGTACTTC.

This clonotype was observed a handful of times. This chain links TRBV6-5 with TRBJ2-7; D not resolved. CDR3 length: 14 amino acids. CDR1 is MNHEY and CDR2 is SVGAGI in the germline V gene. V was clipped by 6 bases and J by 6 bases, with 18 bases between them. As DNA, the CDR3 is TGTGCCAGCAGAGACTTCAGTGTTCTGGGCGAGCAGTACTTC. As protein: CASRDFSVLGEQYF.